These T cell receptor beta chains were read from a single sample in a study of immune evolution from preneoplasia to lung adenocarcinoma. TCRdb's table, derived via immunoSEQ multiplex PCR, lists solely in-frame clones and lacks some. The data show over 3,500 clones, about 90% seen once. The source material was FFPE minimally invasive lung adenocarcinoma tissue. These TCRs come from a donor at least 70 years old with lung adenocarcinoma. CDR3s include the opening cysteine and the closing phenylalanine or tryptophan. The D gene is left open where the match is weak. Only part of the rows carry a size: once, few, many, or a class if the clone is expanded.

J gene | clone size | D gene | V gene | CDR3 DNA | CDR3 protein
TRBJ2-1 | NA | NA | TRBV30 | TGTGCCTGGAGTGCTCGGGTTCGCGATGAGCAGTTCTTC | CAWSARVRDEQFF
TRBJ1-1 | few | NA | TRBV9 | TGTGCCAGCAGCGCCACGGACTGGAACACTGAAGCTTTCTTT | CASSATDWNTEAFF
TRBJ2-3 | NA | TRBD1 | TRBV5-4 | TGTGCCAGCAGCTTGGGAGGACAGGGCACAGATACGCAGTATTTT | CASSLGGQGTDTQYF
TRBJ2-2 | NA | NA | TRBV11-3 | TGTGCCAGCGCCCCGACGGCTAGCGACACCGGGGAGCTGTTTTTT | CASAPTASDTGELFF
TRBJ1-1 | NA | NA | TRBV7-2 | TGTGCCAGCAGCTTTGAAGGCAACACTGAAGCTTTCTTT | CASSFEGNTEAFF
TRBJ2-7 | NA | NA | TRBV9 | TGTGCCAGCAGCCCCGGACCTGGGAAAGAGGGCTACGAGCAGTACTTC | CASSPGPGKEGYEQYF
TRBJ2-3 | NA | NA | TRBV5-1 | TGCGCCAGCAGCTTGGCGGGCACAGATACGCAGTATTTT | CASSLAGTDTQYF
TRBJ2-3 | NA | NA | TRBV7-9 | TGTGCCAGCAGCGACGTAGCGACCACAGATACGCAGTATTTT | CASSDVATTDTQYF
TRBJ2-2 | NA | TRBD2 | TRBV11-2 | TGTGCCAGCAGCTTAGTGGGCGGGAGAGACACCGGGGAGCTGTTTTTT | CASSLVGGRDTGELFF
TRBJ1-2 | NA | NA | TRBV7-9 | TGTGCCAGCAGCCAAACCGCGGAGGGAGGCTACACCTTC | CASSQTAEGGYTF
TRBJ2-7 | few | NA | TRBV11-2 | TGTGCCAGCAGCCCCCAGACCGACGGCTACGAGCAGTACTTC | CASSPQTDGYEQYF
TRBJ2-1 | NA | TRBD2 | TRBV27 | TGTGCCAGCAGTTTGGCTAGCGGGGCCCGGAATGAGCAGTTCTTC | CASSLASGARNEQFF
TRBJ2-2 | few | NA | TRBV5-6 | TGTGCCAGCAGCTTGGGATGGGCACTCACCGGGGAGCTGTTTTTT | CASSLGWALTGELFF
TRBJ1-4 | NA | TRBD1 | TRBV18 | TGTGCCAGCTCACCGGGACAGGGAGAAAAACTGTTTTTT | CASSPGQGEKLFF
TRBJ2-6 | NA | NA | TRBV4-3 | TGCGCCAGCAGCCAAGATCAAGGGTCTGGGGCCAACGTCCTGACTTTC | CASSQDQGSGANVLTF
TRBJ2-5 | NA | TRBD2 | TRBV27 | TGTGCCAGCCACGCCCTTAGCGGGAGGGCCACTAAGACCCAGTACTTC | CASHALSGRATKTQYF
TRBJ2-3 | NA | TRBD2 | TRBV2 | TGTGCCAGCAGTCCCACCTTAGCGGGGAGCACAGATACGCAGTATTTT | CASSPTLAGSTDTQYF
TRBJ2-7 | NA | NA | TRBV11-2 | TGTGCCAGCAGTCTGACTAGTCCGAGCTCCTACGAGCAGTACTTC | CASSLTSPSSYEQYF
TRBJ1-3 | NA | NA | TRBV13 | TGTGCCAGCAGCACTAGTGGCGGAAACACCATATATTTT | CASSTSGGNTIYF
TRBJ2-1 | once | TRBD2 | TRBV6-6 | TGTGCCAGCAGTCCGACTAGCGGGAGTGTCAATGAGCAGTTCTTC | CASSPTSGSVNEQFF
TRBJ2-2 | NA | NA | TRBV5-1 | TGCGCCAGCAGCTTGTGGGGGGACTCGCCGGGGACCGGGGAGCTGTTTTTT | CASSLWGDSPGTGELFF
TRBJ2-1 | NA | TRBD2 | TRBV9 | TGTGCCAGCAGCGTAGGAGGCGGGAGCTATGAGCAGTTCTTC | CASSVGGGSYEQFF
TRBJ2-1 | NA | NA | TRBV30 | TGTGCCTGGGACAGGGAGGGCTACAATGAGCAGTTCTTC | CAWDREGYNEQFF
TRBJ1-2 | NA | TRBD1 | TRBV6-5 | TGTGCCAGCAGTGAGGGACAGTTCAGTGGCTACACCTTC | CASSEGQFSGYTF
TRBJ1-1 | NA | NA | TRBV5-6 | TGTGCCAGCACCCTTGGGGGGGCTAGGGGGGAAGCTTTCTTT | CASTLGGARGEAFF
TRBJ2-7 | NA | TRBD2 | TRBV11-2 | TGTGCCAGCACCCAGGGACTAGACTACGAGCAGTACTTC | CASTQGLDYEQYF
TRBJ2-5 | once | NA | TRBV5-6 | TGTGCCAGCAGCTTGCGCCGTCTCGGGGGTGAGACCCAGTACTTC | CASSLRRLGGETQYF
TRBJ1-1 | NA | TRBD1 | TRBV4-1 | TGCGCCAGCAGCCAAGCTTCCGGGACAGGGGGAACTGAAGCTTTCTTT | CASSQASGTGGTEAFF
TRBJ2-2 | NA | NA | TRBV7-9 | TGTGCCAGCAGCCTTTGGCGGGACCTTAACACCGGGGAGCTGTTTTTT | CASSLWRDLNTGELFF
TRBJ2-1 | once | NA | TRBV21-1 | TGTGCCAGCAGCCCAAGGCAGGGTATCCCCTACAATGAGCAGTTCTTC | CASSPRQGIPYNEQFF
TRBJ2-2 | NA | NA | TRBV27 | TGTGCCAGCAGTTTGATGGGCGCCGGGGAGCTGTTTTTT | CASSLMGAGELFF
TRBJ1-2 | NA | NA | TRBV29-1 | TGCAGCGCCGAGGGGATTGTTGGCTACACCTTC | CSAEGIVGYTF
TRBJ1-5 | NA | NA | TRBV28 | TGTGCCAGGTCTCGGGAGGATCAGCCCCAGCATTTT | CARSREDQPQHF
TRBJ2-5 | NA | TRBD1 | TRBV5-1 | TGCGCCAGCAGCTTGGCCGCGCCGACAGGGGGCTCGGGTCAAGAGACCCAGTACTTC | CASSLAAPTGGSGQETQYF